Detailed here is one T cell receptor (beta chain). What it binds is unknown. This sample was included in a study of OX40 agonist ivuxolimab in advanced cancers. Study-wide context: Across the patients, intravenous ivuxolimab was delivered every 2 weeks at 0.01 to 10 mg/kg. Notes on the study in general: Partial responders at 0.1-3.0 mg/kg had among the lowest clonal expansion. The CD4+ and CD8+ T cells in the blood had expanded clonally by week 6 at 0.1 to 3.0 mg/kg.

The protocol was immunoSEQ multiplex PCR, while the TCRdb copy is restricted to in-frame clones and leaves out a portion. The sample lists around 130,000 clones, roughly 95% occurring once. Germline V lookup: CDR1 MNHNY, CDR2 SVGAGI (reference sequence). V was clipped by 8 bases and J by 5 bases; unmatched bases: 9. This CDR3 has 14 residues. The sample here was CD4+ or CD8+ T cells sorted from blood, taken in a trial of the OX40 agonist ivuxolimab. The J gene is TRBJ2-5, the V gene TRBV6-6; the match to TRBD1 covers 9 bases. This receptor was taken from an adult with an advanced solid tumor such as melanoma, head and neck, liver or kidney cancer. The CDR3 sequence: CASRAQGARETQYF. The CDR3 DNA reads as TGTGCCAGCCGGGCACAGGGGGCGCGGGAGACCCAGTACTTC.